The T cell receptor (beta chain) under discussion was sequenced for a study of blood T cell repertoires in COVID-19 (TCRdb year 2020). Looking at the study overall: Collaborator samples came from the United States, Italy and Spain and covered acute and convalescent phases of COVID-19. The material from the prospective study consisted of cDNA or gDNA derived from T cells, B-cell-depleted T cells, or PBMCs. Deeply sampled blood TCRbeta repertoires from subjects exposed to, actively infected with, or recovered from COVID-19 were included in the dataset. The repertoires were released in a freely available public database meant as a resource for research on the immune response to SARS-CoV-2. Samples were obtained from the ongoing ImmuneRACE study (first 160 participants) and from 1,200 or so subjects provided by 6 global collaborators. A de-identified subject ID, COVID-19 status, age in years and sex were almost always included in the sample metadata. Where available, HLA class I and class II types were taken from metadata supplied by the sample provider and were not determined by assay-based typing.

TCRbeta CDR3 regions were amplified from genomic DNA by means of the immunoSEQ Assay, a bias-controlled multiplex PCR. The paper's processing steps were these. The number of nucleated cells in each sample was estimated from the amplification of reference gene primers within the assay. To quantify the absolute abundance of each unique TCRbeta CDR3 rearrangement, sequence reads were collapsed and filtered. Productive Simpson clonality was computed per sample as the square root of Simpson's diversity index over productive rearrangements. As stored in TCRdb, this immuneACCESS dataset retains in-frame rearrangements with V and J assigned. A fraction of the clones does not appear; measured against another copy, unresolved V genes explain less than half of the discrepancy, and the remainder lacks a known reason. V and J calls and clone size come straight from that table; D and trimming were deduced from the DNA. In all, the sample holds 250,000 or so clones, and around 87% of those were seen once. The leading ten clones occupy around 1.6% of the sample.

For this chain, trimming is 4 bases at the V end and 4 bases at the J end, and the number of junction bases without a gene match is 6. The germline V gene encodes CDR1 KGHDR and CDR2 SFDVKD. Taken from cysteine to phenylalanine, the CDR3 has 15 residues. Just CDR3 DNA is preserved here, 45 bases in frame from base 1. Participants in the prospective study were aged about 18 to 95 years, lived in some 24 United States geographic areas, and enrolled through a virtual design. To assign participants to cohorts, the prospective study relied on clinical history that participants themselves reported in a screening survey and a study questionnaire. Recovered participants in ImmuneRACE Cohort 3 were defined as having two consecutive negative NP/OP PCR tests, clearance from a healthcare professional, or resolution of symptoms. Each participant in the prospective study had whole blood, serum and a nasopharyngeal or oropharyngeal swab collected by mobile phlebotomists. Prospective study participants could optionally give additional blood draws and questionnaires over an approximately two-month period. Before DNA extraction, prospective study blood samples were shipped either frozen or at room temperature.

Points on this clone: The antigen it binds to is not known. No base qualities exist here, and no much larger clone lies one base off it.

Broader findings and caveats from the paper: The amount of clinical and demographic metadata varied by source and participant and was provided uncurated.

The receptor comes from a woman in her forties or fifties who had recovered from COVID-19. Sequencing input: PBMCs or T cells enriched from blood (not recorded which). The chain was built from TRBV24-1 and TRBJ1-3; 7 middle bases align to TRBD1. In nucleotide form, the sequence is TGTGCCACCAGTGACACTAGACAGGGAGGAAACACCATATATTTT. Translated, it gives CATSDTRQGGNTIYF.